This is a list of T cell receptor beta chains from one sample in a study of T cells in Graves' hyperthyroidism and ophthalmopathy. Using its own MiXCR run on the multiplex PCR reads, TCRdb lists one record per CDR3 protein. The sample has roughly 500,000 distinct CDR3 sequences, approximately 44% seen once. What was sequenced was peripheral blood or thyroid tissue (not recorded which). These TCRs come from an adult woman with Graves' disease, either hyperthyroidism or ophthalmopathy (not recorded which). CDR3s include the opening cysteine and the closing phenylalanine or tryptophan. The D gene is left open where the match is weak. Expanded clones get a size class; other rows say once, few or many, or leave the size out.

>NA|TRBV29-1|TRBJ2-5|NA
CSVEDSFRGETQYF
TGCAGCGTTGAAGATAGTTTTAGGGGAGAGACCCAGTACTTC
>NA|TRBV11-2|TRBJ2-5|NA
CASSLSVRQVTETQYF
TGTGCCAGCAGCTTGTCCGTAAGGCAGGTTACGGAGACCCAGTACTTC
>NA|TRBV2|TRBJ1-5|NA
CASSASSAELHSNQPQHF
TGTGCCAGCAGTGCTAGTAGCGCAGAGTTACATAGCAATCAGCCCCAGCATTTT
>NA|TRBV5-1|TRBJ2-3|TRBD2
CASSPWTSPTDTQYF
TGCGCCAGCAGCCCCTGGACTAGTCCCACAGATACGCAGTATTTT
>many|TRBV7-9|TRBJ2-5|NA
CASSLMTVQETQYF
TGTGCCAGCAGCTTAATGACAGTTCAAGAGACCCAGTACTTC
>NA|TRBV29-1|TRBJ2-7|TRBD1
CSVRRDSRADEQYF
TGCAGCGTCCGCCGGGACAGCAGAGCCGACGAGCAGTACTTC
>many|TRBV3-1|TRBJ1-5|TRBD1
CASSQGLQGKRQPQHF
TGTGCCAGCAGCCAAGGGTTACAGGGGAAGAGGCAGCCCCAGCATTTT
>NA|TRBV4-1|TRBJ2-7|NA
CASSQGVGGWGEQYF
TGCGCCAGCAGCCAAGGGGTAGGGGGATGGGGCGAGCAGTACTTC
>NA|TRBV7-9|TRBJ2-5|NA
CASSFMTGGVETQYF
TGTGCCAGCAGCTTTATGACAGGAGGTGTGGAGACCCAGTACTTC
>few|TRBV10-3|TRBJ2-2|TRBD2
CATGRPSGGNTGELFF
TGTGCCACCGGACGACCTAGCGGGGGGAACACCGGGGAGCTGTTTTTT
>many|TRBV15|TRBJ1-3|NA
CATSYKQGGLSGNTIYF
TGTGCCACCAGCTATAAGCAGGGTGGGCTCTCTGGAAACACCATATATTTT
>many|TRBV7-8|TRBJ1-5|NA
CASSLANRRDNQPQHF
TGTGCCAGCAGCTTAGCGAACAGACGGGACAATCAGCCCCAGCATTTT
>NA|TRBV7-8|TRBJ2-2|NA
CASSSPGGAGYF
TGTGCCAGCAGTTCACCCGGGGGCGCGGGATATTTT
>NA|TRBV28|TRBJ1-5|TRBD1
CASSLFRGWQPQHF
TGTGCCAGCAGTTTATTCAGGGGGTGGCAGCCCCAGCATTTT